Below are 17 T cell receptor beta chains sequenced from a single sample in a study of vaccination and CD4 T cells after COVID-19 (dated 2022 in TCRdb). These TCRs' antigens remain unknown. The time point tag for this specimen amounts to: late sampling 161 to 241 days after vaccination in three convalescent patients. In light of the paper, this sample's treatment or condition label describes: roughly nine-day PBMC culture with coronavirus spike peptide pools or control peptides (ViraFEST assay). Library method: PCR. Sequencing relied on an Illumina iSeq 100. DNA from cultured CD4+ T cells was subjected to TCR sequencing with the Oncomine TCR Beta short-read assay at the Johns Hopkins FTIC core. The public sequencing data were trimmed at Q25 with fastp and processed into clonotypes with MiXCR by TCRdb, which kept only in-frame beta chains. Rows are unified per CDR3 protein, each entry keeping the most common DNA and genes. This sample comprises roughly 23,000 distinct CDR3 sequences, 35% to 45% of them detected only once. The ten largest make up roughly 29% of the sample.

Sequencing was performed on CD4+ T cells from blood, cultured in vitro, taken about 7 months after SARS-CoV-2 vaccination. Receptor source: a human donor who had recovered from COVID-19.

As DNA, the CDR3 is TGTGCCAGCAGCTTAGTTAACCGCCAAGAGACCCAGTACTTC. This gives the protein CASSLVNRQETQYF. This rearrangement joins TRBV7-2 to TRBJ2-5; D gene unclear. Deletions cut 1 base from V and 1 base from J, with 7 bases between. This CDR3 contains 14 residues. Germline V gene data show CDR1 as SGHTA and CDR2 as FQGNSA.

The CDR3 bases are TGTGCCAGCGGCGGGGGTTTCCCAGATACGCAGTATTTT. Translated, it gives CASGGGFPDTQYF. This chain connects TRBV19 to TRBJ2-3; 7 bases are shared with TRBD2. Germline CDR1 is LNHDA and CDR2 is SQIVND (reference sequence). V shed 9 bases, J shed 4 bases, and the junction held 7 bases outside the gene matches. This CDR3 comprises 13 residues.

The chain uses TRBV6-2 or TRBV6-3 and TRBJ2-7; 8 nucleotides line up with TRBD1. This CDR3 spans 14 amino acids. CDR1 and CDR2 from the germline V gene are MNHEY and SVGEGT. The trim removed 10 bases at V and 3 bases at J, leaving 11 bases unmatched. The CDR3 here is CATRARDRRYEQYF. CDR3 nucleotides: TGTGCCACCCGGGCCCGGGACAGGCGCTACGAGCAGTACTTC.

This clonotype was recorded only once. This chain links TRBV28 with TRBJ2-7; the match to TRBD2 covers 7 bases. Looked up from germline, CDR1 is MDHEN and CDR2 is SYDVKM. CDR3 size: 15 residues. V shed 6 bases and J 1 base; nucleotides not matched to a gene: 9. The DNA for the CDR3 is TGTGCCAGCAGCTTTGGCGGGAGCAGGTCCTACGAGCAGTACTTC. Translated, it gives CASSFGGSRSYEQYF.

This clonotype was seen only a few times. The chain uses TRBV4-2 and TRBJ1-2; a weak D match, TRBD1 (5 bases). Germline CDR1 is LGHNA and CDR2 is YNFKEQ. This CDR3 is built from 15 residues. Deletions cut 0 bases from V and 4 bases from J, with 12 bases between. The CDR3, as DNA: TGTGCCAGCAGCCAAGATAGGGGACGGATCTATGGCTACACCTTC. Its translation is CASSQDRGRIYGYTF.

This clonotype was observed a handful of times. This chain connects TRBV20-1 to TRBJ2-1; 14 bases are a match to TRBD2. Germline CDR1 and CDR2: DFQATT and SNEGSKA (reference sequence). V was clipped by 2 bases and J by 7 bases; unmatched bases: 10. This CDR3 spans 17 amino acids. The CDR3 protein is CSARPLRLAGGMNEQFF. In DNA, the CDR3 is TGCAGTGCTAGACCCCTTCGACTAGCGGGGGGGATGAATGAGCAGTTCTTC.

V gene TRBV12-3 or TRBV12-4 combines with J gene TRBJ2-3; 7 positions match TRBD2. This CDR3 contains 15 residues. J was trimmed by 6 bases and V by 3 bases; bases with no gene match: 9. The CDR3 coding sequence is TGTGCCAGCAGTTTTGTGCGGGGAGGGAGTGATACGCAGTATTTT. Protein: CASSFVRGGSDTQYF.

This clonotype showed up just a few times. The V call is TRBV20-1, the J call TRBJ2-1; 8 bases agree with TRBD2. In germline, CDR1 is DFQATT, CDR2 SNEGSKA (reference sequence). Germline trimming cut 8 bases from V and 6 bases from J; bases unmatched to any gene: 3. The CDR3 loop spans 11 amino acids. CDR3: CSPGGGNEQFF. CDR3 nucleotide sequence: TGCAGTCCCGGGGGGGGCAATGAGCAGTTCTTC.

This rearrangement joins TRBV24-1 to TRBJ2-5, with D uncertain. Germline V CDR1 and CDR2: KGHDR, SFDVKD. V lost 0 bases and J lost 3, with 13 bases in between. The CDR3 totals 16 residues. CDR3 nucleotides: TGTGCCACCAGTGATTTGGCGCCAGGTACCAAAGAGACCCAGTACTTC. It encodes CATSDLAPGTKETQYF.

The V and J genes are TRBV20-1 and TRBJ1-6; D perhaps matches TRBD1 (5 bases). CDR1 and CDR2 from the germline V gene are DFQATT and SNEGSKA (reference sequence). This CDR3 spans 19 amino acids. V was cut by 3 bases and J by 6 bases, with 27 bases left in between. CDR3 region: CSASPGGGGILRRNSPLHF. The DNA of the CDR3 is TGCAGTGCTAGCCCTGGGGGAGGCGGGATCCTTAGACGTAATTCACCCCTCCACTTT.

This clonotype has a handful of counts. This chain connects TRBV19 to TRBJ2-7, with D tentatively TRBD2 (6 bases). V lost 9 bases to trimming and J lost 2 bases, with 20 bases between them. Germline loops: CDR1 LNHDA, CDR2 SQIVND (reference sequence). The CDR3 extends over 15 amino acids. CDR3 nucleotide sequence: TGTGCCAGCCAACTGGCAAGCGGAGGGGCCTACGAGCAGTACTTC. Its protein product is CASQLASGGAYEQYF.

A few counts support this clonotype. The chain links TRBV6-5 to TRBJ1-6, with 8 positions matching TRBD1. Trimming at V came to 0 bases and at J to 8 bases, leaving 3 bases not matched to a gene. Germline assignment: CDR1 MNHEY and CDR2 SVGAGI. The CDR3 runs to 15 residues. CDR3 DNA: TGTGCCAGCAGTTACTCTCAGGGGGCTTATTCACCCCTCCACTTT. This codes for CASSYSQGAYSPLHF.

This clonotype was observed a handful of times. The chain combines TRBV20-1 with TRBJ2-7, with 11 bases fitting TRBD2. There are 15 residues in the CDR3. V gave up 6 bases and J gave up 6 bases; unmatched junction bases: 13. The germline V gene has CDR1 DFQATT and CDR2 SNEGSKA (reference sequence). This CDR3 is CSANPGTSGLGEQYF. In DNA, the CDR3 is TGCAGTGCCAACCCGGGGACTAGCGGTTTAGGCGAGCAGTACTTC.

The J gene is TRBJ2-3, the V gene TRBV24-1; D gene unclear. Between the trimmed V and J ends, which lost 0 bases and 0 bases, there was a span of 3 bases. CDR3 size: 14 residues. CDR1 and CDR2 (germline): KGHDR, SFDVKD. For the CDR3, the DNA is TGTGCCACCAGTGATTTGGGTAGCACAGATACGCAGTATTTT. The encoded protein is CATSDLGSTDTQYF.

This clonotype was seen a few times. CDR3 region: CATSRDGGSSYNEQFF. CDR3 nucleotide sequence: TGTGCCACCAGCAGAGATGGCGGCAGCTCCTACAATGAGCAGTTCTTC. V usage is TRBV15 and J usage is TRBJ2-1; D not certain. V was cut by 0 bases and J by 0 bases, with 9 bases left in between. The CDR3 spans 16 residues. CDR1 and CDR2 from the germline V gene are LNHNV and YYDKDF (reference sequence). The full variable domain, in which reference TRBV15 and TRBJ2-1 provide the parts outside the CDR3, is DAMVIQNPRYQVTQFGKPVTLSCSQTLNHNVMYWYQQKSSQAPKLLFHYYDKDFNNEADTPDNFQSRRPNTSFCFLDIRSPGLGDTAMYLCATSRDGGSSYNEQFFGPGTRLTVL.

This clonotype has a handful of counts. The V gene is TRBV24-1, the J gene TRBJ1-2; perhaps TRBD1 as D (5 bases). CDR3 size: 15 residues. From germline, CDR1 is KGHDR and CDR2 SFDVKD. Trimming cost V 4 bases and J 7 bases, with 18 bases left between them. CDR3 sequence reads: CATSDTQKGRIGYTF. CDR3 coding DNA: TGTGCCACCAGTGACACACAAAAGGGGAGGATTGGCTACACCTTC.

V usage is TRBV29-1 and J usage is TRBJ2-5; a weak D match, TRBD1 (5 bases). Germline CDR1 is SQVTM and CDR2 is ANQGSEA. Trimming left V 4 bases short and J 5 bases short, with 5 bases between. The CDR3 length is 10 residues. CDR3 sequence (DNA): TGCAGCGTTGCAGGGGAGACCCAGTACTTC. The encoded protein is CSVAGETQYF.